The present TCR beta chain was sequenced within a study of OX40 agonist ivuxolimab in advanced cancers. At the level of the study: Antecedent anti-PD-1, anti-PD-L1 or anti-CTLA-4 therapy was permissible, with about 40% having received some. Study outcomes and limitations: Researchers report that CD8+ T cells had, on average, more expanded clones than CD4+. CD4+ and CD8+ blood T cells expanded clonally by week 6 at 0.1 to 3.0 mg/kg.

Patients were ruled out by autoimmune disease history or systemic immunosuppression. Turning to this clone: Antigen: not known.

V lost 5 bases, J lost 0 bases, and 11 bases lay in between. Germline values: CDR1 LGHNA, CDR2 YSLEER. The CDR3 contains 16 residues. Here immunoSEQ multiplex PCR was the method, and the copy in TCRdb shows in-frame clones only, minus some. The sample shows around 95,000 clones, 85% to 95% of them seen only once. This receptor was identified in an adult with an advanced solid tumor such as melanoma, head and neck, liver or kidney cancer. The input for sequencing was CD4+ or CD8+ T cells sorted from blood, taken in a trial of the OX40 agonist ivuxolimab. The rearrangement joins TRBV4-3 to TRBJ2-6; D is perhaps TRBD1 (5 bases). The CDR3 DNA follows: TGCGCCAGCAGCGTAGGGGCGGCCTCTGGGGCCAACGTCCTGACTTTC. Amino acid sequence: CASSVGAASGANVLTF.